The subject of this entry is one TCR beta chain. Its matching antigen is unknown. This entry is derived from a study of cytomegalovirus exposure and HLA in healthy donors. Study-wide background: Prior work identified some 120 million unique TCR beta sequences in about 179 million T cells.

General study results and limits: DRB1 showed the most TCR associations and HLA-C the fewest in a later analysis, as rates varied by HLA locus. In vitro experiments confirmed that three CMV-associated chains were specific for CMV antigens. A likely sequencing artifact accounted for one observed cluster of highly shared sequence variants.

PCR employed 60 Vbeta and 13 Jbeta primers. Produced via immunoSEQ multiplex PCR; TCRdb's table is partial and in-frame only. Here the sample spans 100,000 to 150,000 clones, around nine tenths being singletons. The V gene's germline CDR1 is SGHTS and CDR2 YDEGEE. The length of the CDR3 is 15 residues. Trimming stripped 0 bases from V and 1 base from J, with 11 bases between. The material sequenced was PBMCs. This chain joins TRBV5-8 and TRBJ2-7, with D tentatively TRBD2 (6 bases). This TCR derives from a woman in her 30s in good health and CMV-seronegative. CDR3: CASSLVGGSSYEQYF. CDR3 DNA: TGTGCCAGCAGCTTGGTGGGGGGATCATCCTACGAGCAGTACTTC.